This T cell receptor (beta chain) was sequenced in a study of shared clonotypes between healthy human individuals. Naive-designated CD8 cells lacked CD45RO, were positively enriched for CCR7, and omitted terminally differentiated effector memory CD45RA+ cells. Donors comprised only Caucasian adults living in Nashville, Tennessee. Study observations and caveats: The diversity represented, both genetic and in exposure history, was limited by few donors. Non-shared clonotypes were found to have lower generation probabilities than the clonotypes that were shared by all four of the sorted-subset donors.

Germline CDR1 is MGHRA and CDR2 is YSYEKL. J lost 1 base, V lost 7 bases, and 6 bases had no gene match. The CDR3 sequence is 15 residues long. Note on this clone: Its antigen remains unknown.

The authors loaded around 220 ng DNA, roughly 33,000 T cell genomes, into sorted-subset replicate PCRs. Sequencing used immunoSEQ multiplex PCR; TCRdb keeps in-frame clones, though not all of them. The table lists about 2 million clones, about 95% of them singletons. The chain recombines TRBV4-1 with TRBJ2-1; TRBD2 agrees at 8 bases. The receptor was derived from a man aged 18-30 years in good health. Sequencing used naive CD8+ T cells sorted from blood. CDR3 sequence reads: CASTVLAVSYNEQFF. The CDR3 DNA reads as TGCGCCAGCACCGTACTAGCGGTTTCCTACAATGAGCAGTTCTTC.